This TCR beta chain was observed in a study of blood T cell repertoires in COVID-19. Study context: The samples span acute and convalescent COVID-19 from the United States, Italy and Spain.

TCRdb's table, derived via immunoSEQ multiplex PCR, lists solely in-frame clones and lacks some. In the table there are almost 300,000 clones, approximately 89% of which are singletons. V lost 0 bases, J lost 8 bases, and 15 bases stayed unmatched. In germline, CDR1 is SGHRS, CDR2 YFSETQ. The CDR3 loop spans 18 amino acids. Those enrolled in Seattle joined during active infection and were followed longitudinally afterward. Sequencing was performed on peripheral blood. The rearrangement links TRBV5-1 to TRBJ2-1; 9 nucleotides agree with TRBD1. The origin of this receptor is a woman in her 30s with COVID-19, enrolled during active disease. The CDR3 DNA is TGCGCCAGCAGCTTGGGGGAGGGGACAGGGAATTTAAGTGATGAGCAGTTCTTC. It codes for CASSLGEGTGNLSDEQFF.